This paragraph reports one T cell receptor (beta chain). A few counts support this clonotype. Its antigen is unknown. No much larger clone is present one base from it, and per-base qualities are unavailable. These data belong to a study of response to subunit inactivated influenza vaccine (dated by TCRdb to between 2018 and 2020). Regarding the research as a whole: To follow how T cells responded to a trivalent subunit inactivated influenza vaccine, the researchers relied on deep quantitative profiling of the T cell receptor repertoire. Overall study outcomes, separate from this receptor: It was suggested by the authors that each seasonal influenza vaccination may recruit only a limited number of new T cells.

Library prep was done by RT-PCR. Instrument on record: Illumina HiSeq 2500. The public reads were run again by TCRdb, first through fastp at Q25 and then through MiXCR, and only productive beta chains were kept. Rows matching on CDR3 protein sequence are summarized as one entry with the most common DNA and genes. The sample includes hundreds of thousands of distinct CDR3 sequences, with 12% observed a single time. The top ten clonotypes cover more than 8.5% of the sample. The TCR comes from a man aged 45 to 65 who received an inactivated influenza vaccine. Donor details come from another sample of the same person, matched by shared clones. Here the sequenced sample was PBMCs from blood, taken on the day of vaccination.

The CDR3 amino acid sequence is: CASSYERGSSYEQYF. The DNA reads as follows: TGTGCCAGCAGTTACGAGCGGGGCAGCTCCTACGAGCAGTACTTC. The chain joins TRBV6-5 to TRBJ2-7; TRBD2 agrees with 7 junctional bases. The germline V gene specifies MNHEY as CDR1 and SVGAGI as CDR2. After removal of 2 bases from V and 0 bases from J, the junction retains 4 bases not matched to a gene. The CDR3 numbers 15 residues from cysteine through phenylalanine. The CDR3 DNA has 45 bases and is translated from base 1.